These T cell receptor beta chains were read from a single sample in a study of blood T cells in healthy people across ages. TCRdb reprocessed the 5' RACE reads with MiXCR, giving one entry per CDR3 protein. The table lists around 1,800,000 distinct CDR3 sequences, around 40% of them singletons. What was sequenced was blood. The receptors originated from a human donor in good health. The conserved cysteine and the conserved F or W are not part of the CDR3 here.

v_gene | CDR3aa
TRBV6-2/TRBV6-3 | ASSYPLENEQF
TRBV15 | ATGRGGEYYGYT
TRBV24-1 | ATSASRDEQF
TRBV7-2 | ASSKTGTSWEQY
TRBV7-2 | ASSPWSGASPLSYEQY
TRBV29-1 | SVVPLEGLDTDTQY
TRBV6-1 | ASIQTRTVGEAF
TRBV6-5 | ANRGLGVGYGYT
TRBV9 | ASSDGTGVHEQY
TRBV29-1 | GVEDTGGTPYNEQF
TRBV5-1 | ASSVGRDSSGANVLT
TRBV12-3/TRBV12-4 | ASSLGTVDGYT
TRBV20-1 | SAERASVTYEQY
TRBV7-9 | ASSFFPTEQF
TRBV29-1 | SVYQAGDTQY
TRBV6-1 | ASSEWTKNTGELF
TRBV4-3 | ASSQLSGTEAF